This T cell receptor beta chain was obtained from a study of human thymus T cells. Regarding this clone: Its antigen is unidentified.

The assay was immunoSEQ multiplex PCR, and TCRdb's table has in-frame clones only and misses some. The profile shows 40,000 to 45,000 clones, around 94% of them singletons. Corrective surgery for congenital heart defects was being performed on the healthy Finnish infants who were the donors. Half of the eight donors gave roughly 0.45-1 mL blood during surgery. Blood DNA came from all available leukocytes, not a fixed cell number. V was cut by 3 bases and J by 7 bases, with 14 bases left in between. CDR3 length: 14 residues. The V gene's germline CDR1 is SGDLS and CDR2 YYNGEE. Study-wide results and caveats: In thymic and blood repertoires alike, V and J usage looked biased.

Sequences were obtained from blood. The TCR was taken from a boy under two years old with a congenital heart defect but otherwise immunologically healthy. The chain carries TRBV9 and TRBJ2-1; possibly TRBD2 for D (5 bases). This CDR3 is CASSAPSSGNEQFF. The CDR3 nucleotides are TGTGCCAGCAGCGCCCCGTCGAGCGGAAATGAGCAGTTCTTC.